This TCR beta chain came from a study of human T cells and chemical hapten exposure. Regarding the study as a whole: All donors were alopecia patients, so their immunity may differ from that of healthy people.

This sample's time point: patch test 3, about 24 weeks after DPC sensitization. Treatment defined: therapeutic diphenylcyclopropenone sensitization with weekly scalp DPC. Trimming removed 7 bases from V and 3 bases from J, with 18 bases in between. The CDR3 runs to 15 residues. TCRdb redid the calling of the RACE reads with MiXCR, one entry per CDR3 protein. The repertoire holds 150,000 to 200,000 distinct CDR3 sequences, with under 25% as singletons. As to this clonotype: The target antigen is unknown.

The material was whole blood, obtained in connection with sensitization to the hapten diphenylcyclopropenone (DPC). This chain links TRBV12-3 or TRBV12-4 with TRBJ1-1; D gene uncertain. This receptor was obtained from a middle-aged woman with alopecia areata. Some clones in this sample may be carry-over from other donors' samples. This CDR3 is CASTLGPPWDTEAFF. CDR3 DNA: TGTGCCAGCACCCTCGGACCTCCCTGGGACACTGAAGCTTTCTTT.